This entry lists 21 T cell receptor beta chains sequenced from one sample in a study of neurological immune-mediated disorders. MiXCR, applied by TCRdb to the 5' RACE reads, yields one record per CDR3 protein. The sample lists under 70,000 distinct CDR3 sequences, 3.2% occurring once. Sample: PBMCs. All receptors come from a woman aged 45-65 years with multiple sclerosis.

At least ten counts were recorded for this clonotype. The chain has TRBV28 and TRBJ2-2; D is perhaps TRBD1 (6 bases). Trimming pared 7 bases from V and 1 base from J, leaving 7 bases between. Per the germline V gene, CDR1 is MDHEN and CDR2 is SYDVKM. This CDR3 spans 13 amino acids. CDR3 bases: TGTGCCAGCACGACAGGGAACACCGGGGAGCTGTTTTTT. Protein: CASTTGNTGELFF.

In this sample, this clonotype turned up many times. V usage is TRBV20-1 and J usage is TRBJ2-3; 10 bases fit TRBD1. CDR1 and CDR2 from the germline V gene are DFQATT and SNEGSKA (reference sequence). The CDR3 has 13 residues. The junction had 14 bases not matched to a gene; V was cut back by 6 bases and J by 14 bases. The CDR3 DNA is TGCAGTGCAAGCCGGGACAGGGGTCCTGAGGGGTATTTT. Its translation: CSASRDRGPEGYF.

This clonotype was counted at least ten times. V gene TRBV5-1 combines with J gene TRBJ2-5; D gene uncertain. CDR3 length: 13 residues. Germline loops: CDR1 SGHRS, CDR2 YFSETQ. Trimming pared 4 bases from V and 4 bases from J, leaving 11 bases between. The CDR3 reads CASSPSPGETQYF. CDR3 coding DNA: TGCGCCAGCAGCCCAAGCCCTGGAGAGACCCAGTACTTC.

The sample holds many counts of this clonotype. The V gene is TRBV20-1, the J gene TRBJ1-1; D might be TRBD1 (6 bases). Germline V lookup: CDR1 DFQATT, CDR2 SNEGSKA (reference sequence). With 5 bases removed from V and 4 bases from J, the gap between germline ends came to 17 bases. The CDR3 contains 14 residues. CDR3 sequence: CSASGEAGITEAFF. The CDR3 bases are TGCAGTGCTTCAGGGGAAGCGGGGATCACTGAAGCTTTCTTT.

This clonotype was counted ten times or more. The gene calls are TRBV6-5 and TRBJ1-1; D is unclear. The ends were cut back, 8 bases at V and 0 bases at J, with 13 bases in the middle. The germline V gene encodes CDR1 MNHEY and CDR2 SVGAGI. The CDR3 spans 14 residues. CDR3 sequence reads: CASWRVRMNTEAFF. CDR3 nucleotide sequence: TGTGCCAGCTGGAGGGTGAGGATGAACACTGAAGCTTTCTTT.

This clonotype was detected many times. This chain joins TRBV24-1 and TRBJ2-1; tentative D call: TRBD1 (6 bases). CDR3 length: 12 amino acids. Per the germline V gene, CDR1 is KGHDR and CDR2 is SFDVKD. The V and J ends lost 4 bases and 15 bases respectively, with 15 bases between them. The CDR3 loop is CATSETGHPLFF. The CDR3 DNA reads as TGTGCCACCAGTGAGACAGGACATCCCTTGTTCTTC.

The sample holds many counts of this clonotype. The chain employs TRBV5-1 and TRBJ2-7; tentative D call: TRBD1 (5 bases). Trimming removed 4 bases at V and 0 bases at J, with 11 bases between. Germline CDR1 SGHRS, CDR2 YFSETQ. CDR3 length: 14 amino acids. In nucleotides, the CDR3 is TGCGCCAGCAGCCCCCGGACATACTCCTACGAGCAGTACTTC. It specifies CASSPRTYSYEQYF.

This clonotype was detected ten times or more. The chain's CDR3 is CSASRSGSLSEAFF. CDR3 sequence (DNA): TGCAGTGCTAGTCGGTCGGGCAGTCTGAGTGAAGCTTTCTTT. The gene calls are TRBV20-1 and TRBJ1-1; D unclear. The V gene lost 3 bases and the J gene lost 7 bases, with 18 bases spanning the gap. Germline CDR1 DFQATT, CDR2 SNEGSKA (reference sequence). The CDR3 consists of 14 residues.

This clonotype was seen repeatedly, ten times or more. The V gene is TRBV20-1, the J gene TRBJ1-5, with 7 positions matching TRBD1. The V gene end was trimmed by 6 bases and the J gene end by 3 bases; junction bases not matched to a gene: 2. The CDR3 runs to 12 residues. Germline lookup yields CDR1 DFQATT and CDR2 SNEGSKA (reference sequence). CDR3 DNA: TGCAGTGCCGGACAGGCCAATCAGCCCCAGCATTTT. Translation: CSAGQANQPQHF.

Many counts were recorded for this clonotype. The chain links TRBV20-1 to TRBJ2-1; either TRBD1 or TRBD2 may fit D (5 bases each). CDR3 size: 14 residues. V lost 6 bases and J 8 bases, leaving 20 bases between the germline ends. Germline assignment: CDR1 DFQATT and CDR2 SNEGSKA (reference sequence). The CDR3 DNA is TGCAGTGCACAGGCGTCTAGCAGGAGGTATGAGCAGTTCTTC. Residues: CSAQASSRRYEQFF.

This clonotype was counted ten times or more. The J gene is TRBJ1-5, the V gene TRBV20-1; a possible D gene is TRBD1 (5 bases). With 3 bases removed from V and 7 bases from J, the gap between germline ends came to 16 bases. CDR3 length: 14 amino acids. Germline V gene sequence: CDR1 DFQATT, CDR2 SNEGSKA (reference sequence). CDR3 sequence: CSASPPGVEQPQHF. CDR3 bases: TGCAGTGCTAGTCCACCGGGGGTGGAGCAGCCCCAGCATTTT.

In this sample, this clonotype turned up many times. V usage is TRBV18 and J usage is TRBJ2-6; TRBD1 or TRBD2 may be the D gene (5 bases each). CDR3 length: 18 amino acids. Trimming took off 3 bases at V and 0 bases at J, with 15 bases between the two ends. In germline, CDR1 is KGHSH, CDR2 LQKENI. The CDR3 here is CASSPPGRSLSGANVLTF. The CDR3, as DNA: TGTGCCAGCTCACCTCCGGGACGGTCCCTCTCTGGGGCCAACGTCCTGACTTTC.

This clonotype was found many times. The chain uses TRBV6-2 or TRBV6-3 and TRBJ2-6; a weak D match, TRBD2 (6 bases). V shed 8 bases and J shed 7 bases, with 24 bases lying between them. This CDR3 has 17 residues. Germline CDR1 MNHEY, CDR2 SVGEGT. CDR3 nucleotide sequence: TGTGCCAGCGGCCCATTGGGACTTATACTCGGAGCCAACGTCCTGACTTTC. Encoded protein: CASGPLGLILGANVLTF.

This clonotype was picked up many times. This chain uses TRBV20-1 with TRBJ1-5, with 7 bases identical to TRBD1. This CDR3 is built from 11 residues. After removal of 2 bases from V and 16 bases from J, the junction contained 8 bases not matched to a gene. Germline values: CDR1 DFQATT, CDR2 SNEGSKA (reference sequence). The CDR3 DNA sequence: TGCAGTGCTAGATGGGGAGACAGGGTCCATTTT. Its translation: CSARWGDRVHF.

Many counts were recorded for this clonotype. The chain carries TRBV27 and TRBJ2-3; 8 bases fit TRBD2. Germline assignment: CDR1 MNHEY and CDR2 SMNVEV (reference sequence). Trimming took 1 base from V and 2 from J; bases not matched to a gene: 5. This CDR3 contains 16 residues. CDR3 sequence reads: CASSLLAGKSTDTQYF. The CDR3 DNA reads TGTGCCAGCAGTTTATTAGCGGGGAAATCCACAGATACGCAGTATTTT.

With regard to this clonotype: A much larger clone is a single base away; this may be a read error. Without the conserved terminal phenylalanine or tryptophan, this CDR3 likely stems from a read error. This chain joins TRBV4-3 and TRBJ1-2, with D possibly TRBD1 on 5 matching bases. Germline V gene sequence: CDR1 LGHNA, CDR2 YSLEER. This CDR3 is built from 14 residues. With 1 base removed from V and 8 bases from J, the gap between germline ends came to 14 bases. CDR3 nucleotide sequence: TGCGCCAGCAGCCAAGCTAGGGGTCGGACGGGCTACACCTGC. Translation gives CASSQARGRTGYTC.

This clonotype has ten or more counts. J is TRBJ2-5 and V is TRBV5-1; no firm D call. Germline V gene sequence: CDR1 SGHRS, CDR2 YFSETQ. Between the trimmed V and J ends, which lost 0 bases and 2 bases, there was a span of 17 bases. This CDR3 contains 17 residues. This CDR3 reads CASSLAQPRTSQETQYF. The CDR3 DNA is TGCGCCAGCAGCTTGGCACAACCACGGACCTCTCAAGAGACCCAGTACTTC.

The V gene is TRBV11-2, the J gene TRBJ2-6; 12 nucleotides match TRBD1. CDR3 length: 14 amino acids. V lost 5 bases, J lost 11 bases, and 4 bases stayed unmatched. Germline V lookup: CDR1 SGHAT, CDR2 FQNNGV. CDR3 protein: CASSDGTGGYVLTF. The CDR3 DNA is TGTGCCAGCAGCGACGGGACAGGGGGCTACGTCCTGACTTTC.

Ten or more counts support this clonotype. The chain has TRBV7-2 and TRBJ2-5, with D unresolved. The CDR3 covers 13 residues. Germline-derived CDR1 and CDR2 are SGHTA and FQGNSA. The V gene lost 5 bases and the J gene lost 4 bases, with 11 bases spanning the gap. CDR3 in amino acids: CASSDGMVETQYF. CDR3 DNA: TGTGCCAGCAGCGATGGGATGGTAGAGACCCAGTACTTC.

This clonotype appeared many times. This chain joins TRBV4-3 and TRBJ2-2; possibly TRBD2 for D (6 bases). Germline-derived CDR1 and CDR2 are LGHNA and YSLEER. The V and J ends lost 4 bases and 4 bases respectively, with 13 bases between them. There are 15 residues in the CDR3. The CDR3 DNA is TGCGCCAGCAGCCGGATGGGACTTGGCACCGGGGAGCTGTTTTTT. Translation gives CASSRMGLGTGELFF.

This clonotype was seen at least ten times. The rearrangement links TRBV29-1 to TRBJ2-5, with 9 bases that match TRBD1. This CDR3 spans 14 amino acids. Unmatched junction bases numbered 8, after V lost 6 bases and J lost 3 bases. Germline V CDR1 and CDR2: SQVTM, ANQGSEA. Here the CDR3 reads CSVQPGTGKETQYF. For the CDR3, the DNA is TGCAGCGTCCAACCCGGGACAGGGAAAGAGACCCAGTACTTC.